These 23 T cell receptor beta chains originate from one sample sequenced in a study of PD-1 blockade in classical Hodgkin lymphoma. Method: immunoSEQ multiplex PCR; TCRdb's copy keeps in-frame clones and lacks some. The table has tens of thousands of clones, roughly nine tenths seen once. Time point given: cycle 4 day 1 (C4D1), after 5 to 7 weeks of nivolumab. Every patient relapsed after autologous stem cell transplantation, and brentuximab vedotin exposure varied. Source: peripheral blood mononuclear cells (PBMCs), taken before the fourth cycle of nivolumab. Source of these receptors: a human donor with classical Hodgkin lymphoma.

The chain employs TRBV9 and TRBJ1-3; possible D gene TRBD1, 5 bases. Germline values: CDR1 SGDLS, CDR2 YYNGEE. V gave up 0 bases and J gave up 3 bases, with 19 bases separating them. This CDR3 has 18 amino acids. The CDR3 sequence: CASSVGRGGLGFGNTIYF. DNA of the CDR3: TGTGCCAGCAGCGTAGGGCGCGGGGGTCTGGGCTTTGGAAACACCATATATTTT.

The gene calls are TRBV18 and TRBJ2-7, with D hard to call. V lost 6 bases and J 3 bases, leaving 15 bases between the germline ends. The CDR3 length is 14 residues. Per germline, CDR1 KGHSH and CDR2 LQKENI. The CDR3 spells CASSPDRYLYEQYF. The DNA of the CDR3 is TGTGCCAGCTCCCCTGACCGATACCTCTACGAGCAGTACTTC.

This clone is a singleton in its sample. The CDR3 nucleotides read TGTGCCAGCAGCCCGACAGGGGGGGATGAAAAACTGTTTTTT. Translating it yields CASSPTGGDEKLFF. The chain combines TRBV9 with TRBJ1-4; 9 bases are shared with TRBD1. After removal of 4 bases from V and 6 bases from J, the junction contained 4 bases not matched to a gene. This CDR3 has 14 amino acids. Per the germline V gene, CDR1 is SGDLS and CDR2 is YYNGEE.

On this clone itself: The same CDR3 also results from other DNA sequences found in this sample. The rearrangement links TRBV7-9 to TRBJ1-1; no reliable D call. This CDR3 is 12 amino acids long. Trimming stripped 1 base from V and 8 bases from J, with 8 bases between. Per germline, CDR1 SEHNR and CDR2 FQNEAQ (reference sequence). CDR3 sequence reads: CASSLGAGEAFF. The CDR3 bases are TGTGCCAGCAGCTTAGGGGCGGGGGAAGCTTTCTTT.

The chain joins TRBV18 to TRBJ1-4; unclear D gene. The CDR3 has 15 amino acids. Germline V gene lookup returns CDR1 KGHSH and CDR2 LQKENI. V lost 3 bases to trimming and J lost 3 bases, with 11 bases between them. The DNA of the CDR3 is TGTGCCAGCTCACCTTTTCCGGGCTCTAATGAAAAACTGTTTTTT. This sequence encodes CASSPFPGSNEKLFF. Together with reference TRBV18 and TRBJ1-4, the CDR3 gives the full variable domain: NAGVMQNPRHLVRRRGQEARLRCSPMKGHSHVYWYRQLPEEGLKFMVYLQKENIIDESGMPKERFSAEFPKEGPSILRIQQVVRGDSAAYFCASSPFPGSNEKLFFGSGTQLSVL.

The chain joins TRBV7-9 to TRBJ2-5; D is unclear. With 1 base removed from V and 5 bases from J, the gap between germline ends came to 8 bases. Germline loops: CDR1 SEHNR, CDR2 FQNEAQ (reference sequence). The CDR3 has 13 residues. The CDR3 DNA sequence: TGTGCCAGCAGCTTAGGGGGTTCGGAGACCCAGTACTTC. Amino acids: CASSLGGSETQYF.

The chain is built from TRBV6-5 and TRBJ2-7, with D possibly being TRBD2 (5 bases). This CDR3 is built from 13 residues. CDR1 MNHEY and CDR2 SVGAGI come from the germline V gene. The V gene lost 2 bases and the J gene lost 4 bases, with 9 bases spanning the gap. In DNA, the CDR3 is TGTGCCAGCAGTTACAGGAGGACGTACGAGCAGTACTTC. Encoded protein: CASSYRRTYEQYF.

This rearrangement joins TRBV29-1 to TRBJ1-2, with D unclear. This CDR3 comprises 11 residues. CDR1 SQVTM and CDR2 ANQGSEA come from the germline V gene. Trimming removed 4 bases at V and 8 bases at J, with 11 bases between. In DNA form, the CDR3 reads TGCAGCGTTGTAACCAGGAGCGGCTACACCTTC. It yields the protein CSVVTRSGYTF.

This rearrangement joins TRBV5-4 to TRBJ2-5; either TRBD1 or TRBD2 may fit D (7 bases each). V dropped 4 bases and J dropped 5 bases, with 18 bases sitting between them. From germline, CDR1 is SGHNT and CDR2 YYREEE (reference sequence). The CDR3 spans 15 residues. Written as DNA, the CDR3 is TGTGCCAGCAGCCCAGGGGGACGGGGGGCGGAGACCCAGTACTTC. This gives the protein CASSPGGRGAETQYF. Based on the CDR3 plus reference TRBV5-4 and TRBJ2-5, the full variable domain is ETGVTQSPTHLIKTRGQQVTLRCSSQSGHNTVSWYQQALGQGPQFIFQYYREEENGRGNFPPRFSGLQFPNYSSELNVNALELDDSALYLCASSPGGRGAETQYFGPGTRLLVL.

The chain combines TRBV7-6 with TRBJ1-3, with 7 bases matching TRBD1. The germline CDR1 and CDR2 sequences are SGHVS and FNYEAQ. V was clipped by 5 bases and J by 0 bases; unmatched bases: 7. This CDR3 is built from 16 residues. The CDR3 reads CASSQTGLHSGNTIYF. The CDR3 nucleotides read TGTGCCAGCAGCCAGACAGGGCTACACTCTGGAAACACCATATATTTT.

The chain links TRBV10-2 to TRBJ1-4; D uncertain. CDR3 length equals 15 residues. The ends were cut back, 2 bases at V and 4 bases at J, with 11 bases in the middle. Germline assignment: CDR1 WSHSY and CDR2 SAAADI. CDR3 region: CASSELWGGNEKLFF. In DNA, the CDR3 is TGCGCCAGCAGTGAGCTTTGGGGTGGTAATGAAAAACTGTTTTTT.

J is TRBJ2-4 and V is TRBV4-2; possible D gene TRBD2, 6 bases. The length of the CDR3 is 16 residues. The ends were cut back, 4 bases at V and 8 bases at J, with 21 bases in the middle. Germline CDR1 and CDR2: LGHNA and YNFKEQ. CDR3 sequence (DNA): TGTGCCAGCAGCCCCCGCGGGGCCGGGACGGGGGACATTCAGTACTTC. It translates to CASSPRGAGTGDIQYF.

The J gene is TRBJ2-1, the V gene TRBV7-9; TRBD2 aligns across 11 bases. V lost 0 bases and J lost 10; bases outside the gene matches: 14. The CDR3 runs 18 residues. CDR1 is SEHNR and CDR2 is FQNEAQ in the germline V gene (reference sequence). The CDR3 DNA reads as TGTGCCAGCAGCTTAGCCGTAAGACTAGCGGGGCTCCTCGGGGAGCAGTTCTTC. It is translated as CASSLAVRLAGLLGEQFF.

V and J are TRBV9 and TRBJ1-6; D remains unclear. Trimming removed 0 bases from V and 9 bases from J, with 13 bases in between. The CDR3 spans 15 residues. Germline values: CDR1 SGDLS, CDR2 YYNGEE. This chain's CDR3 is CASSVEPSVSSPLHF. The CDR3, as DNA: TGTGCCAGCAGCGTAGAGCCGTCGGTGAGTTCACCCCTCCACTTT.

The chain recombines TRBV11-2 with TRBJ1-1, with TRBD1 identical over 11 bases. The CDR3 has 14 residues. Germline-derived CDR1 and CDR2 are SGHAT and FQNNGV. J gave up 2 bases and V 6 bases, and 2 bases lay outside the gene matches. CDR3 sequence (DNA): TGTGCCAGCAGTTGGACAGGGGGCAACACTGAAGCTTTCTTT. Protein product: CASSWTGGNTEAFF.

This chain joins TRBV6-5 and TRBJ1-4, with D tentatively TRBD1 (5 bases). Trimming left V 2 bases short and J 8 bases short, with 15 bases between. The CDR3 totals 15 residues. Germline V gives CDR1 MNHEY, CDR2 SVGAGI. CDR3 sequence reads: CASSYRRVFSEKLFF. As DNA, the CDR3 is TGTGCCAGCAGTTACCGCAGGGTCTTCAGCGAAAAACTGTTTTTT.

This sequence joins TRBV2 and TRBJ2-3; D remains unclear. V was shortened by 6 bases and J by 0 bases, with 22 bases between the two germline ends. Germline V gene sequence: CDR1 SNHLY, CDR2 FYNNEI. The CDR3 extends over 18 amino acids. The CDR3, as DNA: TGTGCCAGCAGCGGCCGGTATAAGGCCTTTGACAGCACAGATACGCAGTATTTT. It yields the protein CASSGRYKAFDSTDTQYF.

This clone came up once. In DNA, the CDR3 is TGTGCCAGCAGCCCGCCAGGGCAAAACTATGGCTACACCTTC. Translated: CASSPPGQNYGYTF. The chain carries TRBV14 and TRBJ1-2; possible D gene TRBD1, 5 bases. The V gene's germline CDR1 is SGHDN and CDR2 FVKESK. The V end was cut by 4 bases, the J end by 2 bases, with 11 bases between. CDR3 size: 14 residues.

V and J are TRBV30 and TRBJ2-5, with 7 bases aligning to TRBD2. The CDR3 extends over 12 amino acids. Germline assignment: CDR1 GTSNPN and CDR2 SVGIG (reference sequence). Trimming cost V 4 bases and J 5 bases; bases outside gene matches: 4. The chain's CDR3 is CAWNSGGETQYF. CDR3 sequence (DNA): TGTGCCTGGAACTCCGGGGGGGAGACCCAGTACTTC.

In this sample, this clone turned up once. V and J are TRBV10-2 and TRBJ2-4; 12 bases fit TRBD2. After removal of 5 bases from V and 6 bases from J, the junction contained 8 bases not matched to a gene. The CDR3 has 16 amino acids. Per germline, CDR1 WSHSY and CDR2 SAAADI. The CDR3 nucleotides are TGCGCCAGCAGTTCATCTAGCGGGGGGGGCCGAAACATTCAGTACTTC. Its translation: CASSSSSGGGRNIQYF.

The chain joins TRBV19 to TRBJ2-2; D not certain. Germline assignment: CDR1 LNHDA and CDR2 SQIVND (reference sequence). V was pared by 3 bases and J by 4 bases, with 9 bases between. This CDR3 region has 14 residues. The DNA of the CDR3 is TGTGCCAGTAGTATTTACGGGCCCACCGGGGAGCTGTTTTTT. Translation: CASSIYGPTGELFF.

This chain links TRBV13 with TRBJ1-6, with D hard to call. The CDR3 runs to 13 residues. Germline CDR1 and CDR2: PRHDT and FYEKMQ (reference sequence). V lost 2 bases, J lost 4 bases, and 3 bases lay in between. The CDR3 protein is CASSLSYNSPLHF. The CDR3, as DNA: TGTGCCAGCAGCTTATCATATAATTCACCCCTCCACTTT. Filled out from reference TRBV13 and TRBJ1-6, the complete variable domain reads AAGVIQSPRHLIKEKRETATLKCYPIPRHDTVYWYQQGPGQDPQFLISFYEKMQSDKGSIPDRFSAQQFSDYHSELNMSSLELGDSALYFCASSLSYNSPLHFGNGTRLTVT.

The chain joins TRBV7-2 to TRBJ2-7; 8 bases match TRBD1. The V and J ends lost 4 bases and 1 base, in that order; junction bases with no gene match: 3. The CDR3 covers 14 residues. The germline V gene encodes CDR1 SGHTA and CDR2 FQGNSA. CDR3 sequence (DNA): TGTGCCAGCAGCTCTGACAGGGGATCCTACGAGCAGTACTTC. It is translated as CASSSDRGSYEQYF.